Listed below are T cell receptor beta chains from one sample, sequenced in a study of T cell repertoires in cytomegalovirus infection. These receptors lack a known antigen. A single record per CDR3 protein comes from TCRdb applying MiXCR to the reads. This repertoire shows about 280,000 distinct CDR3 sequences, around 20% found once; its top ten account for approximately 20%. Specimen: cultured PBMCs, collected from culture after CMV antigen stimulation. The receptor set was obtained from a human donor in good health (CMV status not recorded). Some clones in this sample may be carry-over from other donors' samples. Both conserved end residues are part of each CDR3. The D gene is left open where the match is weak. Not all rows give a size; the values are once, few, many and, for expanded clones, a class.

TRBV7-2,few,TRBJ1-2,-,TGTGCCAGCAGCGCCCGACAGACTATTAACTATGGCTACACCTTC,CASSARQTINYGYTF
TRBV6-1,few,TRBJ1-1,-,TGTGCCAGCACTGACGGATACATGAACACTGAAGCTTTCTTT,CASTDGYMNTEAFF
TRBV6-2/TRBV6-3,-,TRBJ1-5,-,TGTGCCAGCAGCAACGGGGGAAGCAATCAGCCCCAGCATTTT,CASSNGGSNQPQHF
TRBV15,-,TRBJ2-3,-,TGTGCCACCAGCAGCTCAGAGGGCCACACAGATACGCAGTATTTT,CATSSSEGHTDTQYF
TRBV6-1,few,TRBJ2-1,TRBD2,TGTGCCAGCAGTCTAGCGGGAGCTCTCCCTTACAATGAGCAGTTCTTC,CASSLAGALPYNEQFF
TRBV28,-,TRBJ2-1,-,TGTGCCAGCAGTGCCTTAGGGGTCCTGGGCTACAATGAGCAGTTCTTC,CASSALGVLGYNEQFF
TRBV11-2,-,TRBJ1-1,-,TGTGCCAGCAGCTTAGTTTCTACTGGGGGCGGCACTGAAGCTTTCTTT,CASSLVSTGGGTEAFF
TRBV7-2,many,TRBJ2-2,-,TGTGCCAGCAGCTTGCTGGTCATGAACACCGGGGAGCTGTTTTTT,CASSLLVMNTGELFF
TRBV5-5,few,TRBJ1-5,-,TGTGCCAGCAGCTTGGCCGGGGGGAATAGCAATCAGCCCCAGCATTTT,CASSLAGGNSNQPQHF
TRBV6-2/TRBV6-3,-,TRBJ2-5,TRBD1,TGTGCCAGCAGCCGTTGGACGGGACAGTACCAAGAGACCCAGTACTTC,CASSRWTGQYQETQYF
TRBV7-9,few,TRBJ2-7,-,TGTGCCAGCAGCTCGGCGCACGAGCAGTACTTC,CASSSAHEQYF
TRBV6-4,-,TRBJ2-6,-,TGTGCCAGCAATTACGATTCTGGGGCCAACGTCCTGACTTTC,CASNYDSGANVLTF
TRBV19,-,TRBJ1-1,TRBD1,TGTGCCAGTAGGGACAGGGGTTACACTGAAGCTTTCTTT,CASRDRGYTEAFF
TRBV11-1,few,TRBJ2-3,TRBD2,TGTGCCAGCAGCTTAATTTCGGCTAGCGGGAGTCAGGCGGATACGCAGTATTTT,CASSLISASGSQADTQYF
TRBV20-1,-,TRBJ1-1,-,TGCAGCGTTGGAGGGAACACTGAAGCTTTCTTT,CSVGGNTEAFF
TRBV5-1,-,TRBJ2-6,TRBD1,TGCGCCAGCAGCTCGGACAGGGGCTCCTCTGGGGCCAACGTCCTGACTTTC,CASSSDRGSSGANVLTF
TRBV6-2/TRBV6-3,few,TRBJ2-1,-,TGTGCCAGCAGACTCAGGACGTACAATGAGCAGTTCTTC,CASRLRTYNEQFF
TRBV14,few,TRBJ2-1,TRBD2,TGTGCCAGCAGCCAAGAGGTCGGGAGGATCAATGAGCAGTTCTTC,CASSQEVGRINEQFF
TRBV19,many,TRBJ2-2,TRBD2,TGTGCCAGTAGCGGGGGACTAGCGGGAGTCGTGAACACCGGGGAGCTGTTTTTT,CASSGGLAGVVNTGELFF
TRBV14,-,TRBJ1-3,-,TGTGCCAGCAGCCACACGGGAAGCTCTGGAAACACCATATATTTT,CASSHTGSSGNTIYF
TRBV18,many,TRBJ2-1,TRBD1,TGTGCCAGCTCACCAAGGGGGCACAATGAGCAGTTCTTC,CASSPRGHNEQFF
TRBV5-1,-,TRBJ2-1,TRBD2,TGCGCCAGCAGTTTGCGGGGGGATTACAATGAGCAGTTCTTC,CASSLRGDYNEQFF
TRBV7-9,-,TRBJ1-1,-,TGTGCCAGCAGCCCTCTTGACGGGACGAACACTGAAGCTTTCTTT,CASSPLDGTNTEAFF